This T cell receptor (beta chain) came from a study of T cell repertoires in cytomegalovirus infection. Overall study context: CMV infection together with matching HLA type was indicated by public TCR beta signatures.

As concerns this clonotype: What it binds is unknown.

MiXCR, applied by TCRdb to the reads, yields one record per CDR3 protein. The sample holds about 570,000 distinct CDR3 sequences; 40% are singletons and the top ten take 40% to 60%. Study-level findings and limits: Clonotype analysis showed dominance of the ex vivo response by HLA-C-restricted CMV-specific TCR beta clonotypes.

This CDR3 spans 14 amino acids. CDR1 and CDR2 from the germline V gene are SGHTA and FQGNSA. V was clipped by 1 base and J by 5 bases, with 11 bases between them. The chain combines TRBV7-2 with TRBJ2-5; D unclear. The sequence derives from a human donor in good health (CMV status not recorded). Some clones in this sample may be carry-over from other donors' samples. The material sequenced was cultured PBMCs, taken from culture after CMV antigen stimulation. CDR3 sequence reads: CASSLESGLETQYF. The DNA for the CDR3 is TGTGCCAGCAGCTTAGAATCGGGTTTGGAGACCCAGTACTTC.